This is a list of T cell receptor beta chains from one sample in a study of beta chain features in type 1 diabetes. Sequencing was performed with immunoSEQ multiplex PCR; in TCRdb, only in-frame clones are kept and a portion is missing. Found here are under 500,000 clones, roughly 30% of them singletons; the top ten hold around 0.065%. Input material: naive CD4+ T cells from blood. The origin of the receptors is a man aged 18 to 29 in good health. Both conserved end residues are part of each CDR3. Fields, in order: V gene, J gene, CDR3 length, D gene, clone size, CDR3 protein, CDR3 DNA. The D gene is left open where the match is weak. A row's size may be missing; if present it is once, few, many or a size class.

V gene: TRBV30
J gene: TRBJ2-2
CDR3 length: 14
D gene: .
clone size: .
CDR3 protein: CAWSSDWDTGELFF
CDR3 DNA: TGTGCCTGGAGTTCGGACTGGGACACCGGGGAGCTGTTTTTT

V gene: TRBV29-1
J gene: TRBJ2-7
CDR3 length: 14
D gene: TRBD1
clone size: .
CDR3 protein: CSGAVGQGPYEQYF
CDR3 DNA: TGCAGCGGCGCAGTTGGACAGGGCCCCTACGAGCAGTACTTC

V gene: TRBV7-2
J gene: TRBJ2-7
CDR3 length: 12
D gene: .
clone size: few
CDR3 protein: CASSPVGWEQYF
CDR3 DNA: TGTGCCAGCAGCCCCGTGGGCTGGGAGCAGTACTTC

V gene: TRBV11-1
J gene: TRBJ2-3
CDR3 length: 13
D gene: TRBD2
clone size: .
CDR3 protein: CASSLLAGDTQYF
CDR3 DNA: TGTGCCAGCAGCTTGCTAGCGGGAGATACGCAGTATTTT

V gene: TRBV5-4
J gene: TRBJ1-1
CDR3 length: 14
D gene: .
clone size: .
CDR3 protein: CASSPDPTRTEAFF
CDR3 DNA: TGTGCCAGCAGCCCGGACCCAACGAGGACTGAAGCTTTCTTT

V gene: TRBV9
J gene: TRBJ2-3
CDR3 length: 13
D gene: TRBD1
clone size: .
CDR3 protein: CASSADREDTQYF
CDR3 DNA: TGTGCCAGCAGCGCGGACAGGGAGGATACGCAGTATTTT

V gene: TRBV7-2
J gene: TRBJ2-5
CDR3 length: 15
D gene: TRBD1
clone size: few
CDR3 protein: CASSWGQGARETQYF
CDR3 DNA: TGTGCCAGCAGCTGGGGACAGGGGGCGCGGGAGACCCAGTACTTC

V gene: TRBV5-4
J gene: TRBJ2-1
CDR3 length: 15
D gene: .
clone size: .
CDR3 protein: CASSSATSSYNEQFF
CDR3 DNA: TGTGCCAGCAGCTCCGCAACAAGCTCCTACAATGAGCAGTTCTTC

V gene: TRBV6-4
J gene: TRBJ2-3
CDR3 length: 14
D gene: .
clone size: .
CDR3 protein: CASSAGAGTDTQYF
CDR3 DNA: TGTGCCAGCAGTGCGGGAGCGGGCACAGATACGCAGTATTTT

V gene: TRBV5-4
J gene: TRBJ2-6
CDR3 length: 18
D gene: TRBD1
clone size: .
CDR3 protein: CASSFPGQVYSGANVLTF
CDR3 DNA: TGTGCCAGCAGCTTCCCGGGACAGGTTTACTCTGGGGCCAACGTCCTGACTTTC

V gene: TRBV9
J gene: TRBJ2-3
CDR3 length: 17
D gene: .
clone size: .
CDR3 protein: CASSVRGSNTNTDTQYF
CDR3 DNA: TGTGCCAGCAGCGTTAGGGGTAGCAACACCAACACAGATACGCAGTATTTT

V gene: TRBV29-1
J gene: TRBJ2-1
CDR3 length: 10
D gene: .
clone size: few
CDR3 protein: CSVWVNEQFF
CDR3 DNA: TGCAGCGTTTGGGTTAATGAGCAGTTCTTC

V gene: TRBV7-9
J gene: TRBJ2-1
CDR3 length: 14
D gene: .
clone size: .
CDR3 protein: CASSLAHDSHEQFF
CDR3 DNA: TGTGCCAGCAGCTTAGCCCACGACTCCCATGAGCAGTTCTTC

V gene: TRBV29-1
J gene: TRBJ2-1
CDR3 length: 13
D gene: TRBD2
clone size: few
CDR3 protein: CSVSSGYYNEQFF
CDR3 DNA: TGCAGCGTTTCTAGCGGTTATTACAATGAGCAGTTCTTC

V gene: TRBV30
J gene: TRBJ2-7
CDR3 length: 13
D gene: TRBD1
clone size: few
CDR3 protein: CAWGQDLPYEQYF
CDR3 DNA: TGTGCCTGGGGACAGGATCTCCCTTACGAGCAGTACTTC

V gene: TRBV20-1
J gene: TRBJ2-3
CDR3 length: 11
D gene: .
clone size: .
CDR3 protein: CSARASNTQYF
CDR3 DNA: TGCAGTGCTAGGGCTTCCAATACGCAGTATTTT

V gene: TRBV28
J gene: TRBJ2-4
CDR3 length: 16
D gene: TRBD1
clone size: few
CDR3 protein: CASSSTGGRAKNIQYF
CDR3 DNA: TGTGCCAGCAGTTCAACAGGGGGGAGGGCCAAAAACATTCAGTACTTC

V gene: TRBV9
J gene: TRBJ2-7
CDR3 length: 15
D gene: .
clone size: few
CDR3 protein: CASSPRDSTSYEQYF
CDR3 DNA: TGTGCCAGCAGCCCCCGGGACTCGACCTCCTACGAGCAGTACTTC

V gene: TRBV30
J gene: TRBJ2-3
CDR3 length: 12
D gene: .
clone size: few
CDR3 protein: CAWSVGQGTQYF
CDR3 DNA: TGTGCCTGGAGTGTGGGTCAGGGTACGCAGTATTTT

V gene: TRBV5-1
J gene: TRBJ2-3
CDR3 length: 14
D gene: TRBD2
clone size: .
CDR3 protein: CASSSAGGKDTQYF
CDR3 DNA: TGCGCCAGCAGCTCCGCGGGAGGGAAAGATACGCAGTATTTT

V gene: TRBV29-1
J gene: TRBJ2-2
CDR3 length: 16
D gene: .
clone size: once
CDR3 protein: CSVEESPGPNTGELFF
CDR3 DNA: TGCAGCGTTGAGGAGTCGCCGGGCCCTAACACCGGGGAGCTGTTTTTT

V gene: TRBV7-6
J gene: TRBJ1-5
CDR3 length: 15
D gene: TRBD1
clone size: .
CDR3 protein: CASSLRTGGNQPQHF
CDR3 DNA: TGTGCCAGCAGCTTACGGACAGGAGGCAATCAGCCCCAGCATTTT

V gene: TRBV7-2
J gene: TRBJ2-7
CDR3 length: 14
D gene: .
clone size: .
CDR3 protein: CASSRGRLSNEQYF
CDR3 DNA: TGTGCCAGCAGCCGGGGACGGCTGAGCAACGAGCAGTACTTC

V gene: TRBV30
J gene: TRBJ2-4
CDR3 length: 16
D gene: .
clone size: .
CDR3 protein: CAWRGPGGEPKNIQYF
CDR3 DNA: TGTGCCTGGAGGGGACCCGGAGGTGAACCCAAAAACATTCAGTACTTC

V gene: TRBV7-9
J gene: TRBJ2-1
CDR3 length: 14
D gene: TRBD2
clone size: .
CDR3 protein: CASRLAGPTKEQFF
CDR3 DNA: TGTGCCAGCAGGTTAGCGGGCCCCACAAAGGAGCAGTTCTTC

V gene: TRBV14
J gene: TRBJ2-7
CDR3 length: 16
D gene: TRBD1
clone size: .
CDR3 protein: CASSQDHGQGAKEQYF
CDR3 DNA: TGTGCCAGCAGCCAAGACCACGGACAGGGGGCAAAGGAGCAGTACTTC

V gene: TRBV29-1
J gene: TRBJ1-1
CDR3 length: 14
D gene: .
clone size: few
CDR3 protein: CSVEGLDLNTEAFF
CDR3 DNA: TGCAGCGTTGAAGGGCTAGACCTGAACACTGAAGCTTTCTTT

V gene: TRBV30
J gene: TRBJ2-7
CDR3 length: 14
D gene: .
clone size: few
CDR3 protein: CAWSVRGPENEQYF
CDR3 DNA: TGTGCCTGGAGTGTACGGGGACCCGAGAACGAGCAGTACTTC

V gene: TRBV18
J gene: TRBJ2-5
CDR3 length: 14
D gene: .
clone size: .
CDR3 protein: CASSPATGIETQYF
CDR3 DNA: TGTGCCAGCTCACCAGCAACAGGGATAGAGACCCAGTACTTC

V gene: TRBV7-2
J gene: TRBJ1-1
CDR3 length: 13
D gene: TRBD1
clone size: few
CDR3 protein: CASSRDRFTEAFF
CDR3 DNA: TGTGCCAGCAGCCGGGACAGGTTCACTGAAGCTTTCTTT

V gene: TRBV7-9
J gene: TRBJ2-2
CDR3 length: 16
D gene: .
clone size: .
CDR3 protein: CASSPQLQVYTGELFF
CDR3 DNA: TGTGCCAGCAGCCCTCAACTCCAGGTCTACACCGGGGAGCTGTTTTTT

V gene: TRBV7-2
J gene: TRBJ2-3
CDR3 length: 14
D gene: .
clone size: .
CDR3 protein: CASSLVGSTDTQYF
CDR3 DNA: TGTGCCAGCAGCTTAGTTGGCAGCACAGATACGCAGTATTTT

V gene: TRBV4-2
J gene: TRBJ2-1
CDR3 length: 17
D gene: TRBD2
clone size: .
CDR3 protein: CASSQAGTSERYNEQFF
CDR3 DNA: TGTGCCAGCAGCCAGGCCGGGACTAGCGAGAGGTACAATGAGCAGTTCTTC

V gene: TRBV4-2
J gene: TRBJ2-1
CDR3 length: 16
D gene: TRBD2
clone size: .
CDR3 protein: CASSQDTGGGYNEQFF
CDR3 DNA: TGTGCCAGCAGCCAAGATACGGGGGGAGGCTACAATGAGCAGTTCTTC

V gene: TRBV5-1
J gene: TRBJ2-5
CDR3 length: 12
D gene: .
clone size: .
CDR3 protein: CASSFSVETQYF
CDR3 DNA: TGCGCCAGCAGCTTTAGCGTGGAGACCCAGTACTTC

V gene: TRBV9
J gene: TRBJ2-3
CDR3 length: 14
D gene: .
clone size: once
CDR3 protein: CASSVAASTDTQYF
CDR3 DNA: TGTGCCAGCAGCGTAGCAGCAAGCACAGATACGCAGTATTTT

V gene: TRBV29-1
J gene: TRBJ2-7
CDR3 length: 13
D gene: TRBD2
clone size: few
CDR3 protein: CSVDAGGRYEQYF
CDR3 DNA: TGCAGCGTTGATGCGGGAGGGAGGTACGAGCAGTACTTC

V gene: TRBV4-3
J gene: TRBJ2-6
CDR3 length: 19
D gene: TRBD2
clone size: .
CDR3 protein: CASSRWTSGPNSGANVLTF
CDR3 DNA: TGCGCCAGCAGCCGGTGGACTAGCGGACCCAATTCTGGGGCCAACGTCCTGACTTTC

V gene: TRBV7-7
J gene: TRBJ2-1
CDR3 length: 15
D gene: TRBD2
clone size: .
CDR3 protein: CASSAGLAGVNEQFF
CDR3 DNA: TGTGCCAGCAGCGCCGGACTAGCGGGAGTCAATGAGCAGTTCTTC

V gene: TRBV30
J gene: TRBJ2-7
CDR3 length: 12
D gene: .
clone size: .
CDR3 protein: CAWSVGRREQYF
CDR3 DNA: TGTGCCTGGAGTGTTGGCCGGCGCGAGCAGTACTTC

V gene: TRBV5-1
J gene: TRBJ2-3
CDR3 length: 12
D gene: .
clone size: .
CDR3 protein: CASSINTDTQYF
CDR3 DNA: TGCGCCAGCAGCATAAACACAGATACGCAGTATTTT

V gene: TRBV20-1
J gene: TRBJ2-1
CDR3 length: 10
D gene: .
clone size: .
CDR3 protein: CSAGTGEQFF
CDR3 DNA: TGCAGTGCTGGAACTGGAGAGCAGTTCTTC

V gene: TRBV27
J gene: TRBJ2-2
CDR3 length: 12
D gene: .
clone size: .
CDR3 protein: CASSFYTGELFF
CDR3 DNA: TGTGCCAGCAGTTTTTACACCGGGGAGCTGTTTTTT

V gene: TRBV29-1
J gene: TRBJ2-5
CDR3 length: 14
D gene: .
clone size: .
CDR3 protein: CSVVHRGNQETQYF
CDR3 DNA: TGCAGCGTTGTCCATCGGGGTAACCAAGAGACCCAGTACTTC

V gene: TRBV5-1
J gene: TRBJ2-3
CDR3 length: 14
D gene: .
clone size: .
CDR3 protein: CASSLQGNTDTQYF
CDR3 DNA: TGCGCCAGCAGCTTGCAGGGAAACACAGATACGCAGTATTTT

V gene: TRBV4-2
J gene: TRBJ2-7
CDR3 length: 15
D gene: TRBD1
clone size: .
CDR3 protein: CASSQDNRGHYEQYF
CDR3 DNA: TGTGCCAGCAGCCAAGATAACAGGGGGCACTACGAGCAGTACTTC

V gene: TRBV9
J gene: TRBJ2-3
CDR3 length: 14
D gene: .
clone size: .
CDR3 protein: CASSVAPVADTQYF
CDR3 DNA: TGTGCCAGCAGCGTCGCCCCGGTAGCAGATACGCAGTATTTT

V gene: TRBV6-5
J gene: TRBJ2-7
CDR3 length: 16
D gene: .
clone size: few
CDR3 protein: CASSYSIPYRVREQYF
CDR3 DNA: TGTGCCAGCAGTTACTCGATCCCCTACAGGGTCCGCGAGCAGTACTTC

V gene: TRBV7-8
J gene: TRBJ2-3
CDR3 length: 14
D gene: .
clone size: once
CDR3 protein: CASSLRGGTDTQYF
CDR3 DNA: TGTGCCAGCAGCTTAAGGGGTGGCACAGATACGCAGTATTTT

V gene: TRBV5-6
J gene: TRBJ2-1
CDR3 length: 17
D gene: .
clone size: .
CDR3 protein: CASSLVSWQGAVNEQFF
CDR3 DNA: TGTGCCAGCAGCTTGGTTTCCTGGCAGGGCGCTGTGAATGAGCAGTTCTTC

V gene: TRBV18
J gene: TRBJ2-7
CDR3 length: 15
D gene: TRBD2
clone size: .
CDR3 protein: CASSPPGGVAYEQYF
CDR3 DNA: TGTGCCAGCTCACCACCCGGGGGGGTGGCCTACGAGCAGTACTTC

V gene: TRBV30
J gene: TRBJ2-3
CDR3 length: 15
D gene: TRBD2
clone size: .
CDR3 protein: CAWSAESGSGDTQYF
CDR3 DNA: TGTGCCTGGAGTGCCGAGAGCGGGAGCGGAGATACGCAGTATTTT

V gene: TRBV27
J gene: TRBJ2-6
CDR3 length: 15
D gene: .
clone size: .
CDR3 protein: CASSLGPSGANVLTF
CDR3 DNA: TGTGCCAGCAGCCTGGGACCGTCTGGGGCCAACGTCCTGACTTTC

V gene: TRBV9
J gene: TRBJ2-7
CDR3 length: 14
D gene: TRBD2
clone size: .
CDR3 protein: CASSPGGPSYEQYF
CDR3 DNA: TGTGCCAGCAGCCCGGGAGGGCCCTCCTACGAGCAGTACTTC

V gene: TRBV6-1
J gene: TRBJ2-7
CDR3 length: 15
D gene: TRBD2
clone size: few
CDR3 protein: CASSLTSGPTYEQYF
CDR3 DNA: TGTGCCAGCAGCCTCACTAGCGGGCCAACCTACGAGCAGTACTTC

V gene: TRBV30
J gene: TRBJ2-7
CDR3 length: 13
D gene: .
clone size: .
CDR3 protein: CAWSASRDHEQYF
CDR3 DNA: TGTGCCTGGAGTGCCTCACGGGACCACGAGCAGTACTTC

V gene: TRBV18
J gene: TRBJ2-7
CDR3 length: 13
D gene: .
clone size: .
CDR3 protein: CASSPGQSGEQYF
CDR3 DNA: TGTGCCAGCTCACCAGGACAGTCGGGCGAGCAGTACTTC